This TCR beta chain was retrieved from a study of blood T cell repertoires in COVID-19. J was trimmed by 6 bases and V by 1 base; bases with no gene match: 7. The CDR3 is made up of 15 amino acids. Germline assignment: CDR1 SGHVS and CDR2 FQNEAQ. There are a few counts of this clone. Some clones are missing from TCRdb's copy, which holds only in-frame ones; the method was immunoSEQ multiplex PCR. Of around 500,000 clones detected, over 75% appear once; the ten largest clones hold roughly 1.9%. The source is a middle-aged woman who had recovered from COVID-19. Sequenced material: PBMCs or T cells enriched from blood (not recorded which). The chain joins TRBV7-8 to TRBJ2-7; 9 bases agree with TRBD2. The CDR3 here is CASSLVLAGNGEQYF. DNA of the CDR3: TGTGCCAGCAGCTTAGTCCTAGCGGGAAATGGCGAGCAGTACTTC.